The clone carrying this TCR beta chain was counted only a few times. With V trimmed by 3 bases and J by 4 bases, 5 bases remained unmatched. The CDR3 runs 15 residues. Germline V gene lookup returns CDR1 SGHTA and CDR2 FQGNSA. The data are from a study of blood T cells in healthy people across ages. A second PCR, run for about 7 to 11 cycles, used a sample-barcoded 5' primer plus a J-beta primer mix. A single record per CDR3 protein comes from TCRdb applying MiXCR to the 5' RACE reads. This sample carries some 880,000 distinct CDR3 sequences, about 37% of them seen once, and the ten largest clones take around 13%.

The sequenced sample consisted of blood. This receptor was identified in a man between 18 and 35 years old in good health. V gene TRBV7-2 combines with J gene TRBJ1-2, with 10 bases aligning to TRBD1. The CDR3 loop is CASSFGTGEGYGYTF. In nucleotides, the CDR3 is TGTGCCAGCAGCTTTGGGACAGGGGAAGGCTATGGCTACACCTTC.